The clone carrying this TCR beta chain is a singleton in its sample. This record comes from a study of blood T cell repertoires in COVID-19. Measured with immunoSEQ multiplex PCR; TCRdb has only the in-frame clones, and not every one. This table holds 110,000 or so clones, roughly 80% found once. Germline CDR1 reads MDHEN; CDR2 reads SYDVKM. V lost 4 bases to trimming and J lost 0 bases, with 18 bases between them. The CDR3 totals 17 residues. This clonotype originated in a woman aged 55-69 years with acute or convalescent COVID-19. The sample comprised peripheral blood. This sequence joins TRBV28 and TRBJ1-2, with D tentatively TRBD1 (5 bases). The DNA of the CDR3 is TGTGCCAGCAGTTCCAACCCCGGGACGGGAGCTAACTATGGCTACACCTTC. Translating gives CASSSNPGTGANYGYTF.